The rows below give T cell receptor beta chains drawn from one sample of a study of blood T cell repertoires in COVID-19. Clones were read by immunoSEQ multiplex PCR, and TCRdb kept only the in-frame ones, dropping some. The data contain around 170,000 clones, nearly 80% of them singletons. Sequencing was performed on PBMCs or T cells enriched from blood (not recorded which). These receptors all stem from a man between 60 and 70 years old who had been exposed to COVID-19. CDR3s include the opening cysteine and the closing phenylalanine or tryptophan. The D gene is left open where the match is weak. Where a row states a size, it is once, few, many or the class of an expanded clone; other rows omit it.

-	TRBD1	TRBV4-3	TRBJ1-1	TGCGCCAGCAGCCGAGGGACAGACGGCACTGAAGCTTTCTTT	CASSRGTDGTEAFF
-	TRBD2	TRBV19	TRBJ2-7	TGTGCCAGTAGTATAGGGGGGGGAGGCGAGCAGTACTTC	CASSIGGGGEQYF
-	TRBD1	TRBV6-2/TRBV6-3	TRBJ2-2	TGTGCCAGCAGCCCTTCCGGGACAGGGGGCACCGGGGAGCTGTTTTTT	CASSPSGTGGTGELFF
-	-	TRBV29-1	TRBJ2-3	TGCAGCGTCCCCGAAGGGAGGCGGTCTAGCACAGATACGCAGTATTTT	CSVPEGRRSSTDTQYF
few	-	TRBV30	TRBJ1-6	TGTGCCTGGAGTCGGGGTAACGGTAATTCACCCCTCCACTTT	CAWSRGNGNSPLHF
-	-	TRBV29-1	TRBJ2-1	TGCAGCGGACTCCTCGACCGGAATGAGCAGTTCTTC	CSGLLDRNEQFF
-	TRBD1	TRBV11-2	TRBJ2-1	TGTGCCAGCAGCTTAGATGGGACAGGGTTCAATGAGCAGTTCTTC	CASSLDGTGFNEQFF
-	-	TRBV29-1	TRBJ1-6	TGCAGCACTCCCGGGTCTCATAATTCACCCCTCCACTTT	CSTPGSHNSPLHF
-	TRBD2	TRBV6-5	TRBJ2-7	TGTGCCACACGTTCGAGCGGGAATGAGCAGTACTTC	CATRSSGNEQYF
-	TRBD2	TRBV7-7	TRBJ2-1	TGTGCCAGCAGCCTCCTAGCGGGAGAGGCCCCCCCCAATGAGCAGTTCTTC	CASSLLAGEAPPNEQFF
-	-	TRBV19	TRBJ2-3	TGTGCCAGTAGTATAGATCGGACACACACAGATACGCAGTATTTT	CASSIDRTHTDTQYF
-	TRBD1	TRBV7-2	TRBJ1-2	TGTGCCAGCAGCCCGGGGACAGGCGCCATGGCTAACTATGGCTACACCTTC	CASSPGTGAMANYGYTF
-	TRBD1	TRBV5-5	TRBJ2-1	TGTGCCAGCAGCATAGAGGGACAGTCCTCTTACAATGAGCAGTTCTTC	CASSIEGQSSYNEQFF
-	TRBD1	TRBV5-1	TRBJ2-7	TGCGCCAGCAGCCATAGACAGGGCAACGAGCAGTACTTC	CASSHRQGNEQYF
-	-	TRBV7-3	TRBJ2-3	TGTGCCAGCAGCTTAACGTTAACGGCAGATACGCAGTATTTT	CASSLTLTADTQYF
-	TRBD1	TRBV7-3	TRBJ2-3	TGTGCCAGCAGAGCCCCGGGACAGGGCGGTGCAGATACGCAGTATTTT	CASRAPGQGGADTQYF
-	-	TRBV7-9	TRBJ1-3	TGTGCCAGCAGCTCTTACAGGGACTCTGGAAACACCATATATTTT	CASSSYRDSGNTIYF
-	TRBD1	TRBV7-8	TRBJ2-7	TGTGCCAGCAGCCCCAGGGGACAGCTCTCCTACGAGCAGTACTTC	CASSPRGQLSYEQYF
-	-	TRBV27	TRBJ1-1	TGTGCCAGCAGTTTACTATCAATGAACACTGAAGCTTTCTTT	CASSLLSMNTEAFF
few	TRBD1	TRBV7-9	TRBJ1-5	TGTGCCAGCAGCTTAACAGGGGATCAGCCCCAGCATTTT	CASSLTGDQPQHF
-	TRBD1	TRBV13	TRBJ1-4	TGTGCCAGCAGCGGAACGACAGGGGGCAGCGAAAAACTGTTTTTT	CASSGTTGGSEKLFF
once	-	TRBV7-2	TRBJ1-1	TGTGCCAGCAGCTTGTATCCCATACAGGAAGCTTTCTTT	CASSLYPIQEAFF
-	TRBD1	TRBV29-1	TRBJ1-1	TGCAGCGTCCCCGGACAGGCGACAATTGGCGCTTTCTTT	CSVPGQATIGAFF
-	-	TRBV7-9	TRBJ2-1	TGTGCCAGCAGCCAGGTGGCTAGCGAGGCCAATGAGCAGTTCTTC	CASSQVASEANEQFF
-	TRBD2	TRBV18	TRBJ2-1	TGTGCCAGCTCACCACGGCGCGGGGGCTCCTACAATGAGCAGTTCTTC	CASSPRRGGSYNEQFF
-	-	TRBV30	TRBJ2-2	TGTGCCTGGTCCCTTGCGTCCGGGGAGCTGTTTTTT	CAWSLASGELFF
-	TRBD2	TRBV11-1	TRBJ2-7	TGTGCCAGCAGCGTAGCGGGCGTCGTTAGCGAGCAGTACTTC	CASSVAGVVSEQYF